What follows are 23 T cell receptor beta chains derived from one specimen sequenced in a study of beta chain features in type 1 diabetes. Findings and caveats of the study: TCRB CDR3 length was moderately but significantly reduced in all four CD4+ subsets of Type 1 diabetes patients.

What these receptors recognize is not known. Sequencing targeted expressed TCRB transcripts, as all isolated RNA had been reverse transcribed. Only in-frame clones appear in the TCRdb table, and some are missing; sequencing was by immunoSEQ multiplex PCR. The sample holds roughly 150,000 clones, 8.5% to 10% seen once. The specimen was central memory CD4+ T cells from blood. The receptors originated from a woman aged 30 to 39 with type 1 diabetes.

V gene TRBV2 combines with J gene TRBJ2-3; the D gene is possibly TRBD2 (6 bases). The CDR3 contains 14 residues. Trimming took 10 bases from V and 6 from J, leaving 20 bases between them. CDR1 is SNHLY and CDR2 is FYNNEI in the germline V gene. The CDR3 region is CAIPSGGPLDTQYF. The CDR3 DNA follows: TGTGCCATCCCAAGTGGAGGGCCTCTGGATACGCAGTATTTT. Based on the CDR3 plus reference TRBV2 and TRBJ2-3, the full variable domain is EPEVTQTPSHQVTQMGQEVILRCVPISNHLYFYWYRQILGQKVEFLVSFYNNEISEKSEIFDDQFSVERPDGSNFTLKIRSTKLEDSAMYFCAIPSGGPLDTQYFGPGTRLTVL.

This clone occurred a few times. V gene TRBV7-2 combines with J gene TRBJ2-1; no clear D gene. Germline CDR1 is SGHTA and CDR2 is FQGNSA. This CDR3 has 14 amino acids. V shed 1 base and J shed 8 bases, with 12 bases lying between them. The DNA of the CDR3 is TGTGCCAGCAGCTTAGGTCTAGAGAGCGATGAGCAGTTCTTC. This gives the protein CASSLGLESDEQFF.

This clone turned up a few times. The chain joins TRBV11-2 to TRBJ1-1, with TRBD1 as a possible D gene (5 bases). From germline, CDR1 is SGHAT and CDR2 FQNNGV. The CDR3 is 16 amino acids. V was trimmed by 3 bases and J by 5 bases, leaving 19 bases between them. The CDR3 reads CASSLSYASGNTEAFF. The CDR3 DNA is TGTGCCAGCAGCTTGTCATACGCCTCAGGGAATACTGAAGCTTTCTTT.

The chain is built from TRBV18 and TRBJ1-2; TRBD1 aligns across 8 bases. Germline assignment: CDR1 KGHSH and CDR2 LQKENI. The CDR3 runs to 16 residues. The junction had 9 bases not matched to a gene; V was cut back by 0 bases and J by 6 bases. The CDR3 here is CASSPPDREQLNGYTF. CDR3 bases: TGTGCCAGCTCACCACCGGACAGGGAACAACTAAATGGCTACACCTTC.

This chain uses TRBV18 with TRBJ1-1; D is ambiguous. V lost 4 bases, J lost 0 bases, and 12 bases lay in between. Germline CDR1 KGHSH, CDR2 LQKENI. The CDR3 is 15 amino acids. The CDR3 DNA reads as TGTGCCAGCTCACTGGGTAGCGGACTGAACACTGAAGCTTTCTTT. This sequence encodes CASSLGSGLNTEAFF.

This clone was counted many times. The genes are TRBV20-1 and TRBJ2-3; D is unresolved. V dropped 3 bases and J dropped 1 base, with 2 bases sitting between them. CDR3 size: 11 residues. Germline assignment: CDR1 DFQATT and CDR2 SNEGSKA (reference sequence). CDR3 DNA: TGCAGTGCTAGCGGCACAGATACGCAGTATTTT. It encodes CSASGTDTQYF.

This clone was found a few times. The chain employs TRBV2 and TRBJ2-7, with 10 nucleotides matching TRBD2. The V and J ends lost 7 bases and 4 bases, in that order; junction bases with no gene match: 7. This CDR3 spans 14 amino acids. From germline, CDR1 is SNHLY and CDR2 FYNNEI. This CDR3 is CASNEREGFYEQYF. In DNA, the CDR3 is TGTGCCAGCAACGAGCGGGAGGGTTTTTACGAGCAGTACTTC.

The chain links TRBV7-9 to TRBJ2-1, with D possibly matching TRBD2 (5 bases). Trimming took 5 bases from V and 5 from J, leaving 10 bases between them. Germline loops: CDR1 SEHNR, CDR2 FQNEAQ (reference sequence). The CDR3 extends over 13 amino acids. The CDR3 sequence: CASSLLVDNEQFF. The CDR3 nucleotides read TGTGCCAGCAGCCTACTAGTGGACAATGAGCAGTTCTTC.

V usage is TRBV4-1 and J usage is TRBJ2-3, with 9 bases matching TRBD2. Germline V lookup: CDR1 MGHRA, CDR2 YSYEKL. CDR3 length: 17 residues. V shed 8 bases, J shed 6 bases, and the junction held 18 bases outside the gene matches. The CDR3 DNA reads TGCGCCAGCCGGGTCAGTGCGGGAGGGCATGTTTTGGATACGCAGTATTTT. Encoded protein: CASRVSAGGHVLDTQYF.

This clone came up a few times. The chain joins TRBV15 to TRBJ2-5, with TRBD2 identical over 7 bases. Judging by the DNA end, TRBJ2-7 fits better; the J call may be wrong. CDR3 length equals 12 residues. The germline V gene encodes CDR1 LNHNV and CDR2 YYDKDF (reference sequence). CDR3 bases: TGTGCCACCAGCTATGCGGGGGACGAGCAGTACTTC. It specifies CATSYAGDEQYF.

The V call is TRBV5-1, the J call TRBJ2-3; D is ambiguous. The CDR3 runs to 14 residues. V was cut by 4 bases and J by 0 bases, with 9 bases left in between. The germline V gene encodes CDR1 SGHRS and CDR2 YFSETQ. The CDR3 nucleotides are TGCGCCAGCAGCAGCTCCACTAGCACAGATACGCAGTATTTT. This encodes CASSSSTSTDTQYF.

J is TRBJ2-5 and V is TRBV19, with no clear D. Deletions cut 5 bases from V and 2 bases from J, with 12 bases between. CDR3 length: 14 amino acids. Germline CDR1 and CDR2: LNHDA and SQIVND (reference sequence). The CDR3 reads CASSPHTAQETQYF. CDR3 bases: TGTGCCAGTAGTCCACACACAGCTCAAGAGACCCAGTACTTC.

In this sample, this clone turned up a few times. This CDR3 reads CASGASGRLNIQYF. The DNA for the CDR3 is TGTGCCAGCGGGGCAAGCGGGAGACTCAACATTCAGTACTTC. V is TRBV28 and J is TRBJ2-4; 8 bases fit TRBD2. The germline V gene has CDR1 MDHEN and CDR2 SYDVKM. The trim removed 8 bases at V and 7 bases at J, leaving 10 bases unmatched. The CDR3 runs to 14 residues. Looking up the rest from reference TRBV28 and TRBJ2-4 gives the full variable domain: DVKVTQSSRYLVKRTGEKVFLECVQDMDHENMFWYRQDPGLGLRLIYFSYDVKMKEKGDIPEGYSVSREKKERFSLILESASTNQTSMYLCASGASGRLNIQYFGAGTRLSVL.

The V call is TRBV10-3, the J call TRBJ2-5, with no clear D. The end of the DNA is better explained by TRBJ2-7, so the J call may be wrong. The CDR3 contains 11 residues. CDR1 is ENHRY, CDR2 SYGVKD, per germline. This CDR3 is CAISEHYEQYF. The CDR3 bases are TGTGCCATCAGTGAACACTACGAGCAGTACTTC.

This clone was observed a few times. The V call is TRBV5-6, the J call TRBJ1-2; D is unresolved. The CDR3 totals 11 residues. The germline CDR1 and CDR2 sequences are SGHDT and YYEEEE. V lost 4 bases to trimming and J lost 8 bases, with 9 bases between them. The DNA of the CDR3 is TGTGCCAGCAGCCTATCCCGAGGCTACACCTTC. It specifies CASSLSRGYTF.

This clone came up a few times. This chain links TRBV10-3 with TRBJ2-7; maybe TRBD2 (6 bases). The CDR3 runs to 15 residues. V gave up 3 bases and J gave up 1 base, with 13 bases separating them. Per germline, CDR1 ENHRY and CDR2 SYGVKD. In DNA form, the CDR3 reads TGTGCCATCAGTGACTGGCGGGATCTATCCTACGAGCAGTACTTC. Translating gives CAISDWRDLSYEQYF.

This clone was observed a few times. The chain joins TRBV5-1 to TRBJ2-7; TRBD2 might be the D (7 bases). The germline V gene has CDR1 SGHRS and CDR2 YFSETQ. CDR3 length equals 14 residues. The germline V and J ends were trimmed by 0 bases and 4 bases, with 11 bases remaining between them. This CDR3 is CASSLEGGVYEQYF. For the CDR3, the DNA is TGCGCCAGCAGCTTGGAGGGGGGGGTATACGAGCAGTACTTC.

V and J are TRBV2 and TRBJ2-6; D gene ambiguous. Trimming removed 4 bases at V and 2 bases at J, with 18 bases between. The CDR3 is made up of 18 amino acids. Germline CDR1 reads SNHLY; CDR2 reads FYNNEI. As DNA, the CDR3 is TGTGCCAGCAGTGTAGAGCCACCCCGGTCCCCTGGGGCCAACGTCCTGACTTTC. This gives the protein CASSVEPPRSPGANVLTF.

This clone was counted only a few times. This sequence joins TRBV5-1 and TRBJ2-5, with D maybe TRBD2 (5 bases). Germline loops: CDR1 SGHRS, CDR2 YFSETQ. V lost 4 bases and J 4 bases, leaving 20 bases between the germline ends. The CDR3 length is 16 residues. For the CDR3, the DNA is TGCGCCAGCAGCCCGGCAAATGGCGTCGGAGGAGAGACCCAGTACTTC. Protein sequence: CASSPANGVGGETQYF.

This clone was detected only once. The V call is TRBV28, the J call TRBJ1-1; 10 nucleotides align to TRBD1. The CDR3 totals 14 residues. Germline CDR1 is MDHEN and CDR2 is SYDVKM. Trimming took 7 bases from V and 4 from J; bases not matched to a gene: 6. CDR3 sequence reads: CASKTGGKGTEAFF. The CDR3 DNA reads TGTGCCAGCAAGACAGGGGGCAAGGGCACTGAAGCTTTCTTT.

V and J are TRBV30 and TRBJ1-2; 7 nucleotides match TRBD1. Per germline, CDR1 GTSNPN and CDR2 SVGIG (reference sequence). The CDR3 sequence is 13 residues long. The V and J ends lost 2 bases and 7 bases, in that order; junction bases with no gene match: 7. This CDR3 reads CAWSPTDRVGYTF. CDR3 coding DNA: TGTGCCTGGAGTCCTACCGACAGGGTTGGCTACACCTTC.

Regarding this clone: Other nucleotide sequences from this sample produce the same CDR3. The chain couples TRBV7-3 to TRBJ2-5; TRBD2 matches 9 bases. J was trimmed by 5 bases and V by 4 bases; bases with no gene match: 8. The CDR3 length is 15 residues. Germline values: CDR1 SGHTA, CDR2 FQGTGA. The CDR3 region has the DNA TGTGCCAGCAGCTCCAACGGGGCGGGAGGGGAGACCCAGTACTTC. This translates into CASSSNGAGGETQYF. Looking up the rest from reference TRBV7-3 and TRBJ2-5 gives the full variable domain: GAGVSQTPSNKVTEKGKYVELRCDPISGHTALYWYRQSLGQGPEFLIYFQGTGAADDSGLPNDRFFAVRPEGSVSTLKIQRTERGDSAVYLCASSSNGAGGETQYFGPGTRLLVL.

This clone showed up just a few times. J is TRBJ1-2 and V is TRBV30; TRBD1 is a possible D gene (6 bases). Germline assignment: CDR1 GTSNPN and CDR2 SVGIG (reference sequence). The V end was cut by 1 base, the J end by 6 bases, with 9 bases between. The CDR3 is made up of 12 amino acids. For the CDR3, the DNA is TGTGCCTGGAGTGAACAGGGACATGGCTACACCTTC. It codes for CAWSEQGHGYTF.